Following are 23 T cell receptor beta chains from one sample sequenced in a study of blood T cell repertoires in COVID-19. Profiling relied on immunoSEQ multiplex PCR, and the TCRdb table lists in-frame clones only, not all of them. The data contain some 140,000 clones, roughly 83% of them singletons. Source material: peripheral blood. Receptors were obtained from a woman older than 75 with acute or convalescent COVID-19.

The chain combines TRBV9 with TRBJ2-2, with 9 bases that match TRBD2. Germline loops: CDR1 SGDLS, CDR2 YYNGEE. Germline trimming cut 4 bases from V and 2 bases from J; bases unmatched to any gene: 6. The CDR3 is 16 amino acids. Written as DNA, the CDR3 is TGTGCCAGCAGCTCACGGACTAGCGCTAACACCGGGGAGCTGTTTTTT. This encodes CASSSRTSANTGELFF. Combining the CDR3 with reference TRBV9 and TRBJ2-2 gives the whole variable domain DSGVTQTPKHLITATGQRVTLRCSPRSGDLSVYWYQQSLDQGLQFLIQYYNGEERAKGNILERFSAQQFPDLHSELNLSSLELGDSALYFCASSSRTSANTGELFFGEGSRLTVL.

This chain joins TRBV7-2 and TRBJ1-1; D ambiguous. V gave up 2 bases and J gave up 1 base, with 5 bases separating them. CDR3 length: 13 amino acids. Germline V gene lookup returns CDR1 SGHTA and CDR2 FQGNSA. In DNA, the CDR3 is TGTGCCAGCAGCTTAACACAGAACACTGAAGCTTTCTTT. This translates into CASSLTQNTEAFF.

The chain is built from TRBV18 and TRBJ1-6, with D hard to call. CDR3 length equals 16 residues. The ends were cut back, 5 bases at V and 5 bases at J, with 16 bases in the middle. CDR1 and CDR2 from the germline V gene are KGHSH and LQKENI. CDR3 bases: TGTGCCAGCTCAGACCACCCCCCGGGGAATAATTCACCCCTCCACTTT. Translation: CASSDHPPGNNSPLHF.

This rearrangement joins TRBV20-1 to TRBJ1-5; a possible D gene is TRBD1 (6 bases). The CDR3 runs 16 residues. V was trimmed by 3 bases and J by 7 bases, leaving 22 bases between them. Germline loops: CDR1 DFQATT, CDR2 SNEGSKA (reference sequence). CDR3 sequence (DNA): TGCAGTGCTAGTTTGGTCGAACAGGGTCAAGGGCAGCCCCAGCATTTT. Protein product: CSASLVEQGQGQPQHF.

The CDR3 sequence: CASGQGAGEQYF. For the CDR3, the DNA is TGTGCCAGCGGACAGGGGGCGGGCGAGCAGTACTTC. The J gene is TRBJ2-7, the V gene TRBV2, with 11 bases lining up with TRBD1. This CDR3 has 12 residues. Germline-derived CDR1 and CDR2 are SNHLY and FYNNEI. The J segment lost 6 bases and the V segment lost 8 bases, leaving 3 bases of the junction unmatched.

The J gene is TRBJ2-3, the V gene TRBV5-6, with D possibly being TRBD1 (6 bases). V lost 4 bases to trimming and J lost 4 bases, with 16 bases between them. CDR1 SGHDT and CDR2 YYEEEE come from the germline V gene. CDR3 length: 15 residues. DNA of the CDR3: TGTGCCAGCAGCGAATACAGGGACGGCTCAGATACGCAGTATTTT. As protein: CASSEYRDGSDTQYF.

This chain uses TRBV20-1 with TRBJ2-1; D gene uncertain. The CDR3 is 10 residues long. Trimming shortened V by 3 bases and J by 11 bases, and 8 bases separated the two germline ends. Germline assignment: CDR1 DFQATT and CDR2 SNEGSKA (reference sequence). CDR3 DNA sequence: TGCAGTGCTAGTCTAAGTAAGCAGTTCTTC. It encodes CSASLSKQFF.

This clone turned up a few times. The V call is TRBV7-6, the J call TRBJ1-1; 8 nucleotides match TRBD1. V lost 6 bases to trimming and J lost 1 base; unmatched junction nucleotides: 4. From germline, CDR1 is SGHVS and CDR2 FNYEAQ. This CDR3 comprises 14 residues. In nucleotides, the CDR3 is TGTGCCAGCAGGCCGGGACAGGCGAACACTGAAGCTTTCTTT. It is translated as CASRPGQANTEAFF.

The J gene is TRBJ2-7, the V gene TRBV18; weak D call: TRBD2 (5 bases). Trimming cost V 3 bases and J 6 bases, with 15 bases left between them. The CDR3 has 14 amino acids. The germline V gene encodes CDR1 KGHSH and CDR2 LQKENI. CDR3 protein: CASSPGIEGIEQYF. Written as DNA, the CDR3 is TGTGCCAGCTCACCGGGTATCGAGGGTATCGAGCAGTACTTC. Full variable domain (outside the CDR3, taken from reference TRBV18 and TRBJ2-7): NAGVMQNPRHLVRRRGQEARLRCSPMKGHSHVYWYRQLPEEGLKFMVYLQKENIIDESGMPKERFSAEFPKEGPSILRIQQVVRGDSAAYFCASSPGIEGIEQYFGPGTRLTVT.

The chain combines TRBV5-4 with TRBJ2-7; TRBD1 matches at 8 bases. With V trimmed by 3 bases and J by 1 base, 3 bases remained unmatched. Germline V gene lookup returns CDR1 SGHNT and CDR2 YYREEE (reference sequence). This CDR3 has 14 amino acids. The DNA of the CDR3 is TGTGCCAGCAGCTCCAGACAGGGGTCCTACGAGCAGTACTTC. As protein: CASSSRQGSYEQYF.

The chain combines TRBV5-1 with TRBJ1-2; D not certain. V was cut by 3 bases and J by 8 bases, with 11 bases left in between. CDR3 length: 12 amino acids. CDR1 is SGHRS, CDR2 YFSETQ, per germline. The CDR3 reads CASSSHGEGYTF. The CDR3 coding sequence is TGCGCCAGCAGCTCCCACGGGGAGGGCTACACCTTC.

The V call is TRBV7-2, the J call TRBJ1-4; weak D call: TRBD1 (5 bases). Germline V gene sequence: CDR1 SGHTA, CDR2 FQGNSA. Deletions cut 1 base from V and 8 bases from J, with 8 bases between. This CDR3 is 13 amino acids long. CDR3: CASSLVSGEKLFF. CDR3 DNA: TGTGCCAGCAGCTTAGTTTCAGGGGAAAAACTGTTTTTT.

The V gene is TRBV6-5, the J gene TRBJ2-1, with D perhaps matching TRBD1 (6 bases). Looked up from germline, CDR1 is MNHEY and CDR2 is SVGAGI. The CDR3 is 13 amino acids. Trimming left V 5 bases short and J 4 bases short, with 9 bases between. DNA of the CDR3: TGTGCCAGCAGTCTCAGGGGTTACAATGAGCAGTTCTTC. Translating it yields CASSLRGYNEQFF.

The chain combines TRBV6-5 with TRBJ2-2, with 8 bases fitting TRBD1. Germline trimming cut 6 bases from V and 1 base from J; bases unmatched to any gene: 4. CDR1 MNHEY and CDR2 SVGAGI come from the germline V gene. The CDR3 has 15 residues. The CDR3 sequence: CASRWGTGNTGELFF. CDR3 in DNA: TGTGCCAGCAGGTGGGGGACAGGGAACACCGGGGAGCTGTTTTTT.

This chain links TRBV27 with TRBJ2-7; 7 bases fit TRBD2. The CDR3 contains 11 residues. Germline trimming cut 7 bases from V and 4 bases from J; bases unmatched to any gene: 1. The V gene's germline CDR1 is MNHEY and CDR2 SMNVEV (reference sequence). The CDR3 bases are TGTGCCAGCAACGGGGGGTACGAGCAGTACTTC. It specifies CASNGGYEQYF.

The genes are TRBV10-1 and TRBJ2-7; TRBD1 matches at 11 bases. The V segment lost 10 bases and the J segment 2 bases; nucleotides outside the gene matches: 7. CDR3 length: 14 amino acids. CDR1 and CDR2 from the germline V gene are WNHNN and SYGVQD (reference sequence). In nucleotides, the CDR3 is TGCGCCACCCCAGGACAGGGGGCCACCTACGAGCAGTACTTC. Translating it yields CATPGQGATYEQYF.

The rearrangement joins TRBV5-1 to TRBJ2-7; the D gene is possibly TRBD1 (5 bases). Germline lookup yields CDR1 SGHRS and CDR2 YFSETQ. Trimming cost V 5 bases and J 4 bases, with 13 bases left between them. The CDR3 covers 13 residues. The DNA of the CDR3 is TGCGCCAGCAGTTACACAGGCAGTTACGAGCAGTACTTC. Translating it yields CASSYTGSYEQYF. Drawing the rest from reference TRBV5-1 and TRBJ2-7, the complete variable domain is KAGVTQTPRYLIKTRGQQVTLSCSPISGHRSVSWYQQTPGQGLQFLFEYFSETQRNKGNFPGRFSGRQFSNSRSEMNVSTLELGDSALYLCASSYTGSYEQYFGPGTRLTVT.

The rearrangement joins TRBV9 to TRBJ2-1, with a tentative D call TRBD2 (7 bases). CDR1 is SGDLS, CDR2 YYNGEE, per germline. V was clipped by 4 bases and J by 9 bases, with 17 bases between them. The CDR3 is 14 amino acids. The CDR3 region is CASSSRGGGGEQFF. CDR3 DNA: TGTGCCAGCAGCTCCCGAGGGGGGGGAGGTGAGCAGTTCTTC.

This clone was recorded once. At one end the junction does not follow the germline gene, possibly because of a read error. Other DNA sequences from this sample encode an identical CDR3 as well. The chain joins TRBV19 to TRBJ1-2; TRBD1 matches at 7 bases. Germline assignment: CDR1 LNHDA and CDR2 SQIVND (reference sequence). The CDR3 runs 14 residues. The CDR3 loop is CASSTSTQGVGYTF. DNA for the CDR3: TGTGCTAGTAGTACCTCAACCCAGGGGGTTGGCTACACCTTC.

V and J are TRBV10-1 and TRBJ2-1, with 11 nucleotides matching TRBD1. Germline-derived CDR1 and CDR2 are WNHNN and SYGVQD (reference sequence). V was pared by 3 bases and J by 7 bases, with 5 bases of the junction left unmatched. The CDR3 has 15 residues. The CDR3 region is CASSDRTGGENEQFF. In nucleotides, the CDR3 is TGCGCCAGCAGTGACCGGACAGGGGGCGAAAATGAGCAGTTCTTC.

CDR3 DNA: TGTGCCAGAAGCTTGGCGGACAGGGGAGGGAACACCGGGGAGCTGTTTTTT. Translating gives CARSLADRGGNTGELFF. The chain couples TRBV5-3 to TRBJ2-2; the match to TRBD1 covers 9 bases. TRBV5-3 carries the ORF label, with uncertain function. Trimming cost V 0 bases and J 1 base; bases outside gene matches: 4. The CDR3 is made up of 17 amino acids.

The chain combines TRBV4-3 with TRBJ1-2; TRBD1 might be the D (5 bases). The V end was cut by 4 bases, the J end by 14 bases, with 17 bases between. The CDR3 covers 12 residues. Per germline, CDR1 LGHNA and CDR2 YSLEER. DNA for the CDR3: TGCGCCAGCAGCCCGACGGTGGGGCTCTGTACCTTC. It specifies CASSPTVGLCTF.

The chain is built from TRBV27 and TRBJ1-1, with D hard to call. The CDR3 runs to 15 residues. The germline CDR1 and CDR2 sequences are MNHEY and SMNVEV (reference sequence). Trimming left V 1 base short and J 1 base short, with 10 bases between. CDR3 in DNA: TGTGCCAGCAGTTTATTTCCGGGGTGGAACACTGAAGCTTTCTTT. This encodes CASSLFPGWNTEAFF.